Shown below are 8 T cell receptor beta chains from a single sample sequenced in a study of cytomegalovirus exposure and HLA in healthy donors. PCR primers comprised 60 Vbeta and 13 Jbeta primers. The data were produced by immunoSEQ multiplex PCR, yet TCRdb's version contains in-frame clones alone and is incomplete. Of about 200,000 clones in the sample, 82% were seen once. Sequences were obtained from PBMCs. The receptors shown here come from a woman between 50 and 59 years old in good health and CMV-seropositive.

The rearrangement links TRBV2 to TRBJ2-1; possibly TRBD1 for D (6 bases). The CDR3 has 13 residues. Germline CDR1 SNHLY, CDR2 FYNNEI. Deletions cut 6 bases from V and 3 bases from J, with 9 bases between. In DNA form, the CDR3 reads TGTGCCAGCAGGGCAGGGGTCTACAATGAGCAGTTCTTC. Translated, it gives CASRAGVYNEQFF.

The V call is TRBV15, the J call TRBJ2-5; TRBD2 matches 7 bases. CDR3 length: 17 residues. CDR1 and CDR2 (germline): LNHNV, YYDKDF (reference sequence). The junction had 11 bases not matched to a gene; V was cut back by 4 bases and J by 0 bases. Written as DNA, the CDR3 is TGTGCCACCAGCAAAAAACTAGCGCGCCAACACCAAGAGACCCAGTACTTC. Translated, it gives CATSKKLARQHQETQYF.

This clone was counted once. The chain joins TRBV9 to TRBJ1-2; 7 bases agree with TRBD1. The CDR3 contains 12 residues. In germline, CDR1 is SGDLS, CDR2 YYNGEE. Trimming removed 6 bases from V and 6 bases from J; junction bases left unmatched: 5. The CDR3 is CASTRQGNGYTF. The CDR3, as DNA: TGTGCCAGCACGCGACAGGGAAATGGCTACACCTTC.

This chain links TRBV7-9 with TRBJ2-3, with D perhaps TRBD2 (5 bases). The CDR3 has 13 residues. V shed 5 bases and J shed 4 bases, with 10 bases lying between them. In germline, CDR1 is SEHNR, CDR2 FQNEAQ (reference sequence). The CDR3 sequence is CASSRGSADTQYF. DNA for the CDR3: TGTGCCAGCAGCCGGGGAAGCGCAGATACGCAGTATTTT. Full variable domain (outside the CDR3, taken from reference TRBV7-9 and TRBJ2-3): DTGVSQNPRHKITKRGQNVTFRCDPISEHNRLYWYRQTLGQGPEFLTYFQNEAQLEKSRLLSDRFSAERPKGSFSTLEIQRTEQGDSAMYLCASSRGSADTQYFGPGTRLTVL.

This chain uses TRBV18 with TRBJ1-6; 12 positions agree with TRBD1. Germline V gene lookup returns CDR1 KGHSH and CDR2 LQKENI. The CDR3 contains 16 residues. Losses at the gene ends were 4 bases for V and 6 bases for J; bases not matched to a gene: 4. The CDR3 reads CASSRGTGGVNSPLHF. The CDR3 bases are TGTGCCAGCTCACGCGGGACAGGGGGCGTTAATTCACCCCTCCACTTT.

The chain is built from TRBV14 and TRBJ2-7; D is unclear. Trimming took 2 bases from V and 2 from J, leaving 4 bases between them. Per the germline V gene, CDR1 is SGHDN and CDR2 is FVKESK. There are 12 residues in the CDR3. The CDR3 loop is CASSQTTYEQYF. The CDR3 coding sequence is TGTGCCAGCAGCCAAACTACCTACGAGCAGTACTTC.

This chain links TRBV5-1 with TRBJ2-7; 13 nucleotides agree with TRBD2. Germline loops: CDR1 SGHRS, CDR2 YFSETQ. The CDR3 sequence is 16 residues long. The V and J ends lost 4 bases and 2 bases, in that order; junction bases with no gene match: 6. CDR3 nucleotides: TGCGCCAGCAGCACACTAGCGGGAGGGGGAACCTACGAGCAGTACTTC. This translates into CASSTLAGGGTYEQYF.

The chain uses TRBV15 and TRBJ1-5; D not resolved. Germline-derived CDR1 and CDR2 are LNHNV and YYDKDF (reference sequence). Trimming took off 3 bases at V and 3 bases at J, with 12 bases between the two ends. The CDR3 spans 15 residues. The CDR3 DNA reads as TGTGCCACCAGCAGGGACTTAGGGAACAATCAGCCCCAGCATTTT. The encoded protein is CATSRDLGNNQPQHF.